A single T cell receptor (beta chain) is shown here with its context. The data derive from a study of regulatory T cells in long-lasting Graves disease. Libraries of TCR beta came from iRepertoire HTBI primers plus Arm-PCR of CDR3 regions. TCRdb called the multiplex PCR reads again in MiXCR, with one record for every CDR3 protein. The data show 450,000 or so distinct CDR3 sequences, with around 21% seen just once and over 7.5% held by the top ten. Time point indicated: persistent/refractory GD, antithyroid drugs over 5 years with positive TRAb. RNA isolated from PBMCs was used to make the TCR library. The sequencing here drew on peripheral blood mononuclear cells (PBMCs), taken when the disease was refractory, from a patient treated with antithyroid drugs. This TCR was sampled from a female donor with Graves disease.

Here the CDR3 DNA reads TGTGCCAGCAGTGAAGCTTCCCGGCGGGGCCTGTGGGCCCAGCATTTT. This sequence encodes CASSEASRRGLWAQHF. This chain joins TRBV6-2 or TRBV6-3 and TRBJ1-5, with a possible D match to TRBD1 (5 bases). The CDR3 has 16 amino acids. Per the germline V gene, CDR1 is MNHEY and CDR2 is SVGEGT. V was trimmed by 5 bases and J by 11 bases, leaving 25 bases between them.